Below are 8 T cell receptor beta chains sequenced from a single sample in a study of Ad26.COV2.S vaccination and SARS-CoV-2 variants. Treatment: some 20 received Ad26.COV2.S at low or high dose, single or two shots; a few received placebo; per-sample allocation not given. The investigators took samples on day 63 after the first vaccine or placebo injection. Profiling relied on immunoSEQ multiplex PCR, and the TCRdb table lists in-frame clones only, not all of them. The sample lists roughly 460,000 clones, roughly nine tenths seen once, with about 1.7% in the top ten. The starting material was peripheral blood, obtained in a trial of Ad26.COV2.S vaccine versus placebo. These receptors all come from a person aged 18-65 years who received the Ad26.COV2.S COVID-19 vaccine or a placebo.

In this sample, this clone turned up once. This chain joins TRBV5-1 and TRBJ2-3; D is unclear. V gave up 4 bases and J gave up 3 bases, with 15 bases separating them. This CDR3 comprises 15 residues. Germline V gives CDR1 SGHRS, CDR2 YFSETQ. For the CDR3, the DNA is TGCGCCAGCAGCCCCTCGAGTTTAGGGACAGATACGCAGTATTTT. This translates into CASSPSSLGTDTQYF. Together with reference TRBV5-1 and TRBJ2-3, the CDR3 gives the full variable domain: KAGVTQTPRYLIKTRGQQVTLSCSPISGHRSVSWYQQTPGQGLQFLFEYFSETQRNKGNFPGRFSGRQFSNSRSEMNVSTLELGDSALYLCASSPSSLGTDTQYFGPGTRLTVL.

The gene calls are TRBV7-9 and TRBJ2-7; D is unresolved. The CDR3 has 15 amino acids. The V and J ends lost 4 bases and 3 bases respectively, with 16 bases between them. Looked up from germline, CDR1 is SEHNR and CDR2 is FQNEAQ (reference sequence). In nucleotides, the CDR3 is TGTGCCAGCAGCTCGAGGACGGAGTGGGGCTACGAGCAGTACTTC. Its protein product is CASSSRTEWGYEQYF.

The V call is TRBV3-1 (or the pseudogene TRBV3-2), the J call TRBJ1-2, with D perhaps TRBD1 (5 bases). Deletions cut 2 bases from V and 7 bases from J, with 14 bases between. The CDR3 runs to 14 residues. In germline, CDR1 is LGHDT, CDR2 YNNKEL (reference sequence). CDR3 coding DNA: TGTGCCAGCAGCCAATCAGGGTATTACGCTGGCTACACCTTC. The encoded protein is CASSQSGYYAGYTF.

V and J are TRBV2 and TRBJ1-1; TRBD1 might be the D (5 bases). From germline, CDR1 is SNHLY and CDR2 FYNNEI. CDR3 size: 16 residues. V was trimmed by 8 bases and J by 3 bases, leaving 22 bases between them. The CDR3 loop is CASSLSDPGLDTEAFF. CDR3 in DNA: TGTGCCAGCTCTCTCTCCGACCCGGGACTTGACACTGAAGCTTTCTTT.

The V gene is TRBV28, the J gene TRBJ1-1, with 9 bases fitting TRBD1. V shed 5 bases and J 3 bases; nucleotides not matched to a gene: 13. The germline V gene has CDR1 MDHEN and CDR2 SYDVKM. The CDR3 consists of 17 residues. The CDR3 here is CASSTLGSDRGHTEAFF. In DNA, the CDR3 is TGTGCCAGCAGTACGCTAGGGTCGGACAGGGGCCACACTGAAGCTTTCTTT.

Only one count was recorded for this clone. The rearrangement joins TRBV11-2 to TRBJ2-7, with D tentatively TRBD2 (5 bases). V lost 1 base and J lost 6, with 22 bases in between. The CDR3 loop spans 17 amino acids. Germline CDR1 reads SGHAT; CDR2 reads FQNNGV. CDR3 loop: CASSLGRGGIMEFEQYF. The CDR3 DNA sequence: TGTGCCAGCAGCTTAGGTCGGGGTGGGATCATGGAATTCGAGCAGTACTTC.

A single count supports this clone. V and J are TRBV28 and TRBJ1-4; 9 positions agree with TRBD1. Germline V gene data show CDR1 as MDHEN and CDR2 as SYDVKM. The V gene end was trimmed by 6 bases and the J gene end by 5 bases; junction bases not matched to a gene: 7. There are 15 residues in the CDR3. The CDR3 loop is CASRRSDRGNEKLFF. The DNA of the CDR3 is TGTGCCAGCAGACGATCGGACAGGGGAAATGAAAAACTGTTTTTT.

The chain is built from TRBV6-2 or TRBV6-3 and TRBJ2-4; the D gene could be TRBD1 or TRBD2 (5 bases each). The germline V and J ends were trimmed by 10 bases and 2 bases, with 21 bases remaining between them. This CDR3 comprises 16 residues. Germline CDR1 reads MNHEY; CDR2 reads SVGEGT. The CDR3 sequence: CAISPGLLRTKNIQYF. Here the CDR3 DNA reads TGTGCCATCAGCCCGGGGCTCCTGAGGACCAAAAACATTCAGTACTTC.